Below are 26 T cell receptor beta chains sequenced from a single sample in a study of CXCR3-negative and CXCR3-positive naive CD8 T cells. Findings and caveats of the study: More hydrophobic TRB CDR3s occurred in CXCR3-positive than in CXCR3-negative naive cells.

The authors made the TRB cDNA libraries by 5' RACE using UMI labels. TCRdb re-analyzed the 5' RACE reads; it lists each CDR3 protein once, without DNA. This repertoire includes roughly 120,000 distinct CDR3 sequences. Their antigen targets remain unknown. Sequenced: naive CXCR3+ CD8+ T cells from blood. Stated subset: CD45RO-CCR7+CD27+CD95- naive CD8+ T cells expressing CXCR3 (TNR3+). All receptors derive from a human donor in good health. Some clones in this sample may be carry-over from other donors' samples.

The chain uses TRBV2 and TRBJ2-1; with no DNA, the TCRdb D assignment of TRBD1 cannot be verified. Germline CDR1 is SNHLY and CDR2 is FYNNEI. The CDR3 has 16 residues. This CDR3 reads CASRGPGTAEGGEQFF.

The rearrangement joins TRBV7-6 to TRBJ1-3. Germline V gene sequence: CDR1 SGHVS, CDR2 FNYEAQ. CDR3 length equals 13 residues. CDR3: CASTESSGNTIYF. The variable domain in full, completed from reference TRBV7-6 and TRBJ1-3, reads GAGVSQSPRYKVTKRGQDVALRCDPISGHVSLYWYRQALGQGPEFLTYFNYEAQQDKSGLPNDRFSAERPEGSISTLTIQRTEQRDSAMYRCASTESSGNTIYFGEGSWLTVV.

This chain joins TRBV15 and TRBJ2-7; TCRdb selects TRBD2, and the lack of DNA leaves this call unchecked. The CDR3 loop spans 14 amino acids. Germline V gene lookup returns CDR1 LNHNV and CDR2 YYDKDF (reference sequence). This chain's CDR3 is CATSLSGGAIEQYF.

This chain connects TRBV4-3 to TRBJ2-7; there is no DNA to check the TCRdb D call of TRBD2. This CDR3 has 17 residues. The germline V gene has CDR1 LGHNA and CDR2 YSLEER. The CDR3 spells CASSQDLREGSSYEQYF.

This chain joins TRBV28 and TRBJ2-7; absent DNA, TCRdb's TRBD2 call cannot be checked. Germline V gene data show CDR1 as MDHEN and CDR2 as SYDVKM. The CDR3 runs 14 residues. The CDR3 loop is CASTSAGGLYEQYF. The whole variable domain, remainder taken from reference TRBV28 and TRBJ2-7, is DVKVTQSSRYLVKRTGEKVFLECVQDMDHENMFWYRQDPGLGLRLIYFSYDVKMKEKGDIPEGYSVSREKKERFSLILESASTNQTSMYLCASTSAGGLYEQYFGPGTRLTVT.

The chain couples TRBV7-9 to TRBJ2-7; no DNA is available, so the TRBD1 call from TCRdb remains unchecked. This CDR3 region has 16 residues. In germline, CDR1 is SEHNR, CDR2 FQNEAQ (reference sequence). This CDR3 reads CASSLHGGDRAYEQYF.

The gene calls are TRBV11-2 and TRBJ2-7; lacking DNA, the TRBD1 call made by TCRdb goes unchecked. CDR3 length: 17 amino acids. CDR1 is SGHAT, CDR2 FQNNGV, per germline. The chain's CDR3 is CASGAVARDRATYEQYF.

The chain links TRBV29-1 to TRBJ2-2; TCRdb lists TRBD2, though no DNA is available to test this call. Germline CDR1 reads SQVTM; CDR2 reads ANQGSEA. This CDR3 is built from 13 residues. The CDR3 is CSVVGLATGELFF.

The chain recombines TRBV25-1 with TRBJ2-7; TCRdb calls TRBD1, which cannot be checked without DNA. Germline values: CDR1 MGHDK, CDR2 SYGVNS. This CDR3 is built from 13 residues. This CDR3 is CASSEGAGYEQYF.

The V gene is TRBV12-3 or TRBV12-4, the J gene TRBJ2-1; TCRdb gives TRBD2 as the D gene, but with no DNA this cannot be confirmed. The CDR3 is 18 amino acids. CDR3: CASSTSTGTYKAYNEQFF.

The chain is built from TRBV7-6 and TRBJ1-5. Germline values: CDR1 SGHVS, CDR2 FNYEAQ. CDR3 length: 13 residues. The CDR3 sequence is CASTSGTNQPQHF.

Here the CDR3 reads CTGGGVETHTEAFF. The rearrangement links TRBV20-1 to TRBJ1-1. Germline V gene data show CDR1 as DFQATT and CDR2 as SNEGSKA (reference sequence). There are 14 residues in the CDR3.

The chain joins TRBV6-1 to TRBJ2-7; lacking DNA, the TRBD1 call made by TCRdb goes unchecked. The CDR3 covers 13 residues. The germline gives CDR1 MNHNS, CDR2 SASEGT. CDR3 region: CAIGTGGTYEQYF.

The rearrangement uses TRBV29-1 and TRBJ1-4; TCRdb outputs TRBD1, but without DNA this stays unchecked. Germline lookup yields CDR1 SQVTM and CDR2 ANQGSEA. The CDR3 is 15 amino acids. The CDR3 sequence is CSVEGVTGGGEKLFF.

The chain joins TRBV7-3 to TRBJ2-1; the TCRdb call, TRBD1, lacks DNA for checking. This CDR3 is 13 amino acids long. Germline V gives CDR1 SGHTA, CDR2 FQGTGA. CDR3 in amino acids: CASSQLDRGEQFF.

CDR3 residues: CASSLDGAGYPPNTIYF. The J gene is TRBJ1-3, the V gene TRBV5-1; TCRdb gives TRBD1 as the D gene, but with no DNA this cannot be confirmed. The CDR3 totals 17 residues. Per germline, CDR1 SGHRS and CDR2 YFSETQ.

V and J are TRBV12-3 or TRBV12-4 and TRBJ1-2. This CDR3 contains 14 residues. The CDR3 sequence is CASSLIGLTYGYTF.

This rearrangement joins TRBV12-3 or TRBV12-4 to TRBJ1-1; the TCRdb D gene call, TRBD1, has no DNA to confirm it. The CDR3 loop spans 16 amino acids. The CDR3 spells CASNFENRERNTEAFF.

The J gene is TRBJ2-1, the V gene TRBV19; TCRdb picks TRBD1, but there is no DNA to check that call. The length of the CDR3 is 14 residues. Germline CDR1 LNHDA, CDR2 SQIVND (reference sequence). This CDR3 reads CASSPRWAGNEQFF.

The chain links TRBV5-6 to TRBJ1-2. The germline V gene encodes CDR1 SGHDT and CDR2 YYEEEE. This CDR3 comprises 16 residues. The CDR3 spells CASAWALNSQEDGYTF.

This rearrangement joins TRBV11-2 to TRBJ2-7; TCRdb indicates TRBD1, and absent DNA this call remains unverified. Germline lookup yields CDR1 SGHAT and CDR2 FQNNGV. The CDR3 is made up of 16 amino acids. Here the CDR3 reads CASSLVPFGGGYEQYF. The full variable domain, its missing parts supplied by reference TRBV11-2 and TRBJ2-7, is EAGVAQSPRYKIIEKRQSVAFWCNPISGHATLYWYQQILGQGPKLLIQFQNNGVVDDSQLPKDRFSAERLKGVDSTLKIQPAKLEDSAVYLCASSLVPFGGGYEQYFGPGTRLTVT.

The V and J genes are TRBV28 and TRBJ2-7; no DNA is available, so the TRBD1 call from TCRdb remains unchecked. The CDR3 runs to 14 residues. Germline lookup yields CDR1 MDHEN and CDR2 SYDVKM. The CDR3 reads CASTGTLARYEQYF.

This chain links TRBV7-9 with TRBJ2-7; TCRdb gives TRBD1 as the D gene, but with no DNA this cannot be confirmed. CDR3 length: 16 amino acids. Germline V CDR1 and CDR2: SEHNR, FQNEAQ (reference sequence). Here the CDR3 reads CASSPAAGTFFYEQYF.

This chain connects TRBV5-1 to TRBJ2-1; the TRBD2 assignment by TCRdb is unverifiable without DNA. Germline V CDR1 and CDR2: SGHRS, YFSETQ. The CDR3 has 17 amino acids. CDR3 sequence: CASSLGFRTSIYNEQFF.

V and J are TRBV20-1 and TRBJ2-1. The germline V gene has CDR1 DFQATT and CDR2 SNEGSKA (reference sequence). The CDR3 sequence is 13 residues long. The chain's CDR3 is CSARVYVANEQFF.

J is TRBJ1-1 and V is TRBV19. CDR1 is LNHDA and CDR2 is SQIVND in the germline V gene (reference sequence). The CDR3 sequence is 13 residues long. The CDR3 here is CASSNSVATEAFF.